This T cell receptor beta chain was retrieved from a study of sequential checkpoint blockade in melanoma. The J segment lost 2 bases and the V segment lost 1 base, leaving 8 bases of the junction unmatched. Germline loops: CDR1 SGHNT, CDR2 YYREEE (reference sequence). This CDR3 region has 17 residues. Profiled with immunoSEQ multiplex PCR; TCRdb holds only in-frame clones, not every one. In the table there are more than 9,000 clones, roughly 80% of which are singletons. Treatment denoted: randomized to nivolumab then ipilimumab (arm A) or the reverse (arm B). The chain uses TRBV5-4 and TRBJ2-3, with 9 bases lining up with TRBD2. This TCR came from a human donor with melanoma. The sequencing used CD8+ T cells sorted from blood (inferred from file names), collected from a patient given nivolumab and ipilimumab in sequence. CDR3 protein: CASSLKLAGILTDTQYF. The CDR3 bases are TGTGCCAGCAGCTTGAAGCTAGCGGGGATCCTCACAGATACGCAGTATTTT.